Listed below are T cell receptor beta chains from one sample, sequenced in a study of blood T cell repertoires in COVID-19. TCRdb's table, derived via immunoSEQ multiplex PCR, lists solely in-frame clones and lacks some. This table has 250,000 to 300,000 clones, around nine tenths appearing once. The sample was peripheral blood. These receptors all stem from a woman in her sixties with COVID-19, enrolled during active disease. CDR3s include the opening cysteine and the closing phenylalanine or tryptophan. D genes are given only for firm matches. Only some rows state a clone size, as once, few, many or a class for expanded clones.

CDR3nt,CDR3aa,abundance,d_gene,j_gene,v_gene
TGTGCCACCAGCAGAGGGCAGGGTCTGGGAGAGACCCAGTACTTC,CATSRGQGLGETQYF,.,.,TRBJ2-5,TRBV15
TGTGCCAGCAGTAGCGGGGGCCGCCTGGTTGGCTACACCTTC,CASSSGGRLVGYTF,.,.,TRBJ1-2,TRBV25-1
TGCGCCAGCAGCTTTGGCCAGGGAATCACCGGGGAGCTGTTTTTT,CASSFGQGITGELFF,.,.,TRBJ2-2,TRBV5-1
TGTGCCACTCAGACTAGCGGGAGGGGGAACACCGGGGAGCTGTTTTTT,CATQTSGRGNTGELFF,once,TRBD2,TRBJ2-2,TRBV28
TGTGCCAGCAGCGTTAGTAACTATGGCTACACCTTC,CASSVSNYGYTF,.,.,TRBJ1-2,TRBV9
TGTGCCAGCAGCTTAGTGATGAGCTCTGGGGCCAACGTCCTGACTTTC,CASSLVMSSGANVLTF,.,.,TRBJ2-6,TRBV7-8
TGTGCCAGCAGTTCCGAGGGAACCTCCTACAATGAGCAGTTCTTC,CASSSEGTSYNEQFF,.,.,TRBJ2-1,TRBV27
TGTGCCAGCAGTCACAGGGGAACAACTAATGAAAAACTGTTTTTT,CASSHRGTTNEKLFF,.,TRBD1,TRBJ1-4,TRBV3-1/TRBV3-2
TGTGCCAGCTCCCCGACAGGCCTGAACACCGGGGAGCTGTTTTTT,CASSPTGLNTGELFF,.,.,TRBJ2-2,TRBV19
TGCGCCAGCAGCCATTGGACAGGGGGTCAGACCCAGTACTTC,CASSHWTGGQTQYF,.,TRBD1,TRBJ2-5,TRBV5-1
TGTGCCAGCTCACCATTCCGTCAGGGGGGCCTTAAAGCTGGGGCCAACGTCCTGACTTTC,CASSPFRQGGLKAGANVLTF,.,.,TRBJ2-6,TRBV18
TGTGCCAGCTCACCTGATTCCAGAATGAACACTGAAGCTTTCTTT,CASSPDSRMNTEAFF,.,.,TRBJ1-1,TRBV18
TGTGCCATCTCACCTGGCAGTCAGATTAATGAAAAACTGTTTTTT,CAISPGSQINEKLFF,few,.,TRBJ1-4,TRBV10-3
TGTGCCAGTAGTTTCCGCGGACTAGCGGGCACAGATACGCAGTATTTT,CASSFRGLAGTDTQYF,.,TRBD2,TRBJ2-3,TRBV19
TGCGCCAGCAGCTTGCAAGCGACAGGGGGCGGCACTGAAGCTTTCTTT,CASSLQATGGGTEAFF,once,TRBD1,TRBJ1-1,TRBV5-1
TGCGCCAGCAGCTTGGGGCAGGGGGCCTCCTATAATTCACCCCTCCACTTT,CASSLGQGASYNSPLHF,.,TRBD1,TRBJ1-6,TRBV5-1
TGTGCCAGCAGTGACCGACAGGGGCAGGACGTCCTGACTTTC,CASSDRQGQDVLTF,.,TRBD1,TRBJ2-6,TRBV6-4
TGCGCCAGCAGCCTGGGACAGAATAATTCACCCCTCCACTTT,CASSLGQNNSPLHF,few,TRBD1,TRBJ1-6,TRBV5-1
TGCGCCAGCAGCTTGGTTGGGGCGACCCACAATGAGCAGTTCTTC,CASSLVGATHNEQFF,.,.,TRBJ2-1,TRBV5-1
TGTGCCAGCAGCTTAGACACAGGGTATATCACAGATACGCAGTATTTT,CASSLDTGYITDTQYF,.,.,TRBJ2-3,TRBV7-6
TGTGCCAGCAGTGCCGAGGGGGGAGGGGCCTACGAGCAGTACTTC,CASSAEGGGAYEQYF,once,.,TRBJ2-7,TRBV2
TGCGCCAGCAGCTTGGGCGGGACTAGCACAGATACGCAGTATTTT,CASSLGGTSTDTQYF,.,.,TRBJ2-3,TRBV5-1
TGCGCCAGCAGCCCATCCTGGACTAGCGGGGACAATGAGCAGTTCTTC,CASSPSWTSGDNEQFF,.,TRBD2,TRBJ2-1,TRBV5-1
TGTGCCAGCAGCTTCGGACAGGGCAGTATGAACACTGAAGCTTTCTTT,CASSFGQGSMNTEAFF,once,TRBD1,TRBJ1-1,TRBV7-9
TGTGCCAGCAGCCCGAAGGGGGACTACTACAATGAGCAGTTCTTC,CASSPKGDYYNEQFF,.,.,TRBJ2-1,TRBV13
TGTGCCACCAGCAGAGGGCGGAATAATCAGCCCCAGCATTTT,CATSRGRNNQPQHF,.,.,TRBJ1-5,TRBV15
TGTGCCGGGGGTCCAGGGGGGCGCGAGCAGTACTTC,CAGGPGGREQYF,.,.,TRBJ2-7,TRBV6-6
TGTGCCAGCAGTTACTCGATAACGAGGCAGAACACTGAAGCTTTCTTT,CASSYSITRQNTEAFF,.,.,TRBJ1-1,TRBV6-5
TGCGCCAGCAGTGAGTCTGGACTAGCGAACTACAATGAGCAGTTCTTC,CASSESGLANYNEQFF,.,TRBD2,TRBJ2-1,TRBV10-1
TGTGCCAGCAGCGGACAGCAGGATTATGGCTACACCTTC,CASSGQQDYGYTF,.,.,TRBJ1-2,TRBV6-5
TGTGCCAGCAGACGACAGGGAGACTCCTACGAGCAGTACTTC,CASRRQGDSYEQYF,.,TRBD1,TRBJ2-7,TRBV6-5
TGTGCCAGCAGCTCTCCATATGGACTAGCGGGATCGAAGGAGACCCAGTACTTC,CASSSPYGLAGSKETQYF,.,TRBD2,TRBJ2-5,TRBV11-2
TGTGCCAGCTCACCGCAGGGTGAGACCCAGTACTTC,CASSPQGETQYF,.,.,TRBJ2-5,TRBV18
TGTGCCATCAGTGATTCAGGGGAGAACACCGGGGAGCTGTTTTTT,CAISDSGENTGELFF,.,.,TRBJ2-2,TRBV10-3
TGTGCCAGTAGTCTCCGGACAGGGGGAAGCACAGATACGCAGTATTTT,CASSLRTGGSTDTQYF,.,TRBD1,TRBJ2-3,TRBV19
TGTGCCAGCAGTTACCGGGACAGGGGGAATCAGCCCCAGCATTTT,CASSYRDRGNQPQHF,.,TRBD1,TRBJ1-5,TRBV6-2/TRBV6-3
TGCAGCGTTGAACGCCCCCGGGGCGGGAGTCCCGGGAATGAGCAGTTCTTC,CSVERPRGGSPGNEQFF,.,TRBD2,TRBJ2-1,TRBV29-1
TGTGCCAGCAGTAATACAGGGGGCTCATACGAGCAGTACTTC,CASSNTGGSYEQYF,.,TRBD1,TRBJ2-7,TRBV6-6
TGTGCCACCCTGGCGGGGGACCAGCCCCAGCATTTT,CATLAGDQPQHF,.,.,TRBJ1-5,TRBV6-6
TGTGCCAGCAGCCAAGGTCGGCGGGAGCAGTACTTC,CASSQGRREQYF,few,.,TRBJ2-7,TRBV3-1/TRBV3-2
TGCCGCGGGAGGCTAAAATTATGGGACACTGAAGCTTTCTTT,CRGRLKLWDTEAFF,.,.,TRBJ1-1,TRBV10-1
TGTGCCATCAGGGGACAGGGGGCCAACTATGGCTACACCTTC,CAIRGQGANYGYTF,.,TRBD1,TRBJ1-2,TRBV10-3
TGTGCCAGCAGGAGTAGAGAGACCCAGTACTTC,CASRSRETQYF,.,.,TRBJ2-5,TRBV12-3/TRBV12-4
TGTGCCAGCAGTCCATCAGGGGGGTCGGGTCAGCCCCAGCATTTT,CASSPSGGSGQPQHF,.,TRBD1,TRBJ1-5,TRBV27
TGTGCCAGCAGCAGGGACAGGGGGCGATTGAGTACTGAAGCTTTCTTT,CASSRDRGRLSTEAFF,.,TRBD1,TRBJ1-1,TRBV2
TGTGCCAGCAGTACTAGCGGCAATGAGCAGTTCTTC,CASSTSGNEQFF,.,TRBD2,TRBJ2-1,TRBV28
TGTGCCACCAGCAGATCAAGACGGAGACTTGAAGCTTTCTTT,CATSRSRRRLEAFF,few,.,TRBJ1-1,TRBV15
TGTGCCAGCAGTTCTACGCTCCACTCCGGGACAGGGGTTTACGAGCAGTACTTC,CASSSTLHSGTGVYEQYF,few,TRBD1,TRBJ2-7,TRBV6-2/TRBV6-3
TGTGCCAGCAGCTTAGACGGGACAGGAGATACTGAAGCTTTCTTT,CASSLDGTGDTEAFF,.,TRBD1,TRBJ1-1,TRBV7-8
TGTGCCACCAGTGATTTAGGGACAGCCCAAGAGACCCAGTACTTC,CATSDLGTAQETQYF,.,TRBD1,TRBJ2-5,TRBV24-1
TGTGCCAGCAGTTGGCGGGGGCGAGGTCAGCCCCAGCATTTT,CASSWRGRGQPQHF,.,.,TRBJ1-5,TRBV6-2/TRBV6-3
TGTGCCAGCAGTCCACGACTGATCCAAACCGGGGAGCTGTTTTTT,CASSPRLIQTGELFF,.,.,TRBJ2-2,TRBV6-5
TGTGCCAGCAGCTCCGGACAGGCAGGACTAGCGAATGAGCAGTTCTTC,CASSSGQAGLANEQFF,.,TRBD2,TRBJ2-1,TRBV9
TGTGCCAGCAGTTACTCCTACAGGCCTCCGGTCGAGCAGTACTTC,CASSYSYRPPVEQYF,.,.,TRBJ2-7,TRBV6-5
TGTGCCAGCTCACCCACCCACGTGGCGGGAGGGCCCTACGAGCAGTACTTC,CASSPTHVAGGPYEQYF,.,TRBD2,TRBJ2-7,TRBV18